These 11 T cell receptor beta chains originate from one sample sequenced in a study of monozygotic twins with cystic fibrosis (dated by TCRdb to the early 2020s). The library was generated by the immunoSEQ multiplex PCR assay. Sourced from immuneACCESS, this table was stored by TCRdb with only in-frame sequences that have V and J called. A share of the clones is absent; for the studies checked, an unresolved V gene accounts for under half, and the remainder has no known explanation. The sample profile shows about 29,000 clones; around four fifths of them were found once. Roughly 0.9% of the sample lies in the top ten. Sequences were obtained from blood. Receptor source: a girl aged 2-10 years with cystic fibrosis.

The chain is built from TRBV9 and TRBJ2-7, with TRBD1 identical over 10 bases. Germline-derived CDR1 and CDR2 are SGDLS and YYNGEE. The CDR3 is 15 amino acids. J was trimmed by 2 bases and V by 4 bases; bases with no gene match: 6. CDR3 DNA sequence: TGTGCCAGCAGCCCCGGGACAGGGGTCCCCTACGAGCAGTACTTC. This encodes CASSPGTGVPYEQYF.

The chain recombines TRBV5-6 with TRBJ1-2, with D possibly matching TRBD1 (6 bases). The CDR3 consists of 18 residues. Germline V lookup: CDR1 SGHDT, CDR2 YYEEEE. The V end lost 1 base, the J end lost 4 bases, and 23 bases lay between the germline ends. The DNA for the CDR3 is TGTGCCAGCAGCTTGAATGGTGACAGGAGGGTTTCTTCCTATGGCTACACCTTC. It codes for CASSLNGDRRVSSYGYTF.

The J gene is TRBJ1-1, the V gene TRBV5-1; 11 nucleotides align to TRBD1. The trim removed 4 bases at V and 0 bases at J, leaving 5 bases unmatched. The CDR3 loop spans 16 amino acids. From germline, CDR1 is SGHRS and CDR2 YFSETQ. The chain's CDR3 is CASSAGQGGLNTEAFF. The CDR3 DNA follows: TGCGCCAGCAGCGCGGGACAGGGGGGCCTGAACACTGAAGCTTTCTTT.

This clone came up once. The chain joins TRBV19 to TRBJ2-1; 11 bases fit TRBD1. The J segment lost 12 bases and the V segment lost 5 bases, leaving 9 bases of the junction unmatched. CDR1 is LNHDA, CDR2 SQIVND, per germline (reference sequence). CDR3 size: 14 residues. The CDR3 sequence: CASSWTGGGFGQFF. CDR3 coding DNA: TGTGCCAGTAGTTGGACAGGGGGCGGTTTTGGGCAGTTCTTC.

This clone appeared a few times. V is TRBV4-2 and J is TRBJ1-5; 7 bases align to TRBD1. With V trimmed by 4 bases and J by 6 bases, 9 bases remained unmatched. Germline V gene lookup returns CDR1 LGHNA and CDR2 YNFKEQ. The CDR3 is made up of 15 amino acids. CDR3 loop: CASSPTTGQGQPQHF. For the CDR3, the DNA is TGTGCCAGCAGCCCAACGACAGGGCAAGGTCAGCCCCAGCATTTT.

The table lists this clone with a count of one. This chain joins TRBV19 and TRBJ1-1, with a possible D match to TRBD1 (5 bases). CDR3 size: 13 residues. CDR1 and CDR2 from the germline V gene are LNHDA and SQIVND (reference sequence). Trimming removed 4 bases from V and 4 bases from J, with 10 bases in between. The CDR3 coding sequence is TGTGCCAGTAGTAACGGGGCGCTCACTGAAGCTTTCTTT. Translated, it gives CASSNGALTEAFF.

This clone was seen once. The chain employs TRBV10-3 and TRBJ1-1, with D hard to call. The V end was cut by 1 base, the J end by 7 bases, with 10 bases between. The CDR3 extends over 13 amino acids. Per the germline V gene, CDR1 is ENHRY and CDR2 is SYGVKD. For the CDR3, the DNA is TGTGCCATCAGTGAGTTCGGACTTTTTGAAGCTTTCTTT. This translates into CAISEFGLFEAFF.

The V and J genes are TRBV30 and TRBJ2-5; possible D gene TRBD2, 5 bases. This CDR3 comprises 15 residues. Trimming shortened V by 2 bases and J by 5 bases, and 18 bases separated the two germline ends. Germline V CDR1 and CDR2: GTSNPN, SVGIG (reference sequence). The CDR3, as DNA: TGTGCCTGGAGTCCCACTGGACTGGCCGGGGAGACCCAGTACTTC. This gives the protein CAWSPTGLAGETQYF.

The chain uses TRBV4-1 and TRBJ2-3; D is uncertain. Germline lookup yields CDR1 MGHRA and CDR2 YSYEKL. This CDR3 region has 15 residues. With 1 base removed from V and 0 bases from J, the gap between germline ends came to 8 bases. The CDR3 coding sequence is TGCGCCAGCAGCCAAGGAATAATTAGCACAGATACGCAGTATTTT. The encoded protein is CASSQGIISTDTQYF.

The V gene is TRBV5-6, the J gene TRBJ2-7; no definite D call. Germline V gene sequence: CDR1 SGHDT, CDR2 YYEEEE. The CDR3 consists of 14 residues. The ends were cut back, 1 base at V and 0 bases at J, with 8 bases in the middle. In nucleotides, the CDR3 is TGTGCCAGCAGCTTGTTGCAGGCCTCCTACGAGCAGTACTTC. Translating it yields CASSLLQASYEQYF.

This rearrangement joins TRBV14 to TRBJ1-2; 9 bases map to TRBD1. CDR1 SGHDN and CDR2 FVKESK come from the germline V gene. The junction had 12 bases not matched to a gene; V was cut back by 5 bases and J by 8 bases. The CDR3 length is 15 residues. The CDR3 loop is CASSALSGTGLGYTF. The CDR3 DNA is TGTGCCAGCAGCGCCTTATCCGGGACAGGGTTAGGCTACACCTTC. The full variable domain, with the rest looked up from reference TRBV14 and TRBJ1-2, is EAGVTQFPSHSVIEKGQTVTLRCDPISGHDNLYWYRRVMGKEIKFLLHFVKESKQDESGMPNNRFLAERTGGTYSTLKVQPAELEDSGVYFCASSALSGTGLGYTFGSGTRLTVV.